A selection of T cell receptor beta chains follows, all from one sample in a study of T cells after somatic rescue of genetic block. Using immunoSEQ multiplex PCR, the repertoire was profiled, and TCRdb retains in-frame clones only, with some absent. The sample includes about 72,000 clones, approximately 91% of them seen just once. Sequenced: peripheral blood mononuclear cells (PBMCs). Receptor source: a man aged 25 to 45. Each CDR3 is given with its conserved first and last residue. D genes are given only for firm matches. Clone size is stated in some rows and not others, as once, few, many or a class when expanded.

cdr3_length j_call v_call d_call clone_size cdr3_nt cdr3_aa
14 TRBJ1-4 TRBV13 - - TGTGCCAGCAGCTATACAGGGTTAGGGGAAAAACTGTTTTTT CASSYTGLGEKLFF
13 TRBJ1-2 TRBV13 - - TGTGCCAGCAGCCGGGGGACGGACTATGGCTACACCTTC CASSRGTDYGYTF
14 TRBJ2-3 TRBV25-1 - - TGTGCCAGCAGTGAATATGGACTGACAGATACGCAGTATTTT CASSEYGLTDTQYF
13 TRBJ1-1 TRBV7-9 - - TGTGCCAGCAGCTTAGGGACACTTAATGAAGCTTTCTTT CASSLGTLNEAFF
13 TRBJ2-7 TRBV7-3 TRBD2 - TGTGCCAGCAGCTTAGCGGGAGCTCGGGAGCAGTACTTC CASSLAGAREQYF
15 TRBJ1-2 TRBV28 - once TGTGCCAGCAGTTTCTTAAGGGGAGCAAACTATGGCTACACCTTC CASSFLRGANYGYTF
16 TRBJ2-1 TRBV7-2 TRBD1 - TGTGCCAGCAGCTTAGTTGACGGGACAGCCTACAATGAGCAGTTCTTC CASSLVDGTAYNEQFF
15 TRBJ1-5 TRBV2 TRBD1 - TGTGCCAGCAGTGCTAACAGGGGAGGCAATCAGCCCCAGCATTTT CASSANRGGNQPQHF
16 TRBJ2-1 TRBV19 TRBD2 - TGTGCCAGTAGTATAGATCAGCGGGGGCCGTACAATGAGCAGTTCTTC CASSIDQRGPYNEQFF
15 TRBJ1-4 TRBV28 - - TGTGCCAGCAGCGAGGGGGGGGCTGGTAATGAAAAACTGTTTTTT CASSEGGAGNEKLFF
16 TRBJ2-3 TRBV9 - - TGTGCCAGCAGCGTAGCGAGTAGCGGCACCACAGATACGCAGTATTTT CASSVASSGTTDTQYF
11 TRBJ2-5 TRBV18 - - TGTGCCAGCTCAGCCCAAGAGACCCAGTACTTC CASSAQETQYF
14 TRBJ2-2 TRBV6-1 - - TGTGCCAGCAGAGCAGGACTGAACACCGGGGAGCTGTTTTTT CASRAGLNTGELFF
14 TRBJ2-7 TRBV7-8 - - TGTGCCAGCAGCTTATTAGGGGCCTCCTACGAGCAGTACTTC CASSLLGASYEQYF
13 TRBJ2-7 TRBV10-1 - - TGCGCCAGCAGTGTGGGGACCCTCGGTGAGCAGTACTTC CASSVGTLGEQYF
15 TRBJ2-2 TRBV18 TRBD1 - TGTGCCAGCTCACCGATTGACAGGGATACCGGGGAGCTGTTTTTT CASSPIDRDTGELFF
13 TRBJ2-2 TRBV28 - - TGTGCCAGCAGTCCCCGGGCCACCGGGGAGCTGTTTTTT CASSPRATGELFF
15 TRBJ2-3 TRBV7-6 TRBD2 - TGTGCCAGCAGCCTAGCGGGAGGGTACACAGATACGCAGTATTTT CASSLAGGYTDTQYF
15 TRBJ2-1 TRBV27 - - TGTGCCAGCAGCGGCCTCGGTGACGGATACAATGAGCAGTTCTTC CASSGLGDGYNEQFF
14 TRBJ1-6 TRBV5-5 TRBD1 - TGTGCCAGCAGACTCGGGACAGCTAATTCACCCCTCCACTTT CASRLGTANSPLHF
17 TRBJ2-7 TRBV7-9 TRBD2 - TGTGCCAGCAGCTTAGGTCCTAGCGGGGGGCACTCCTACGAGCAGTACTTC CASSLGPSGGHSYEQYF
14 TRBJ1-6 TRBV27 - - TGTGCCAGCAGTTCCAACAGGCGGGATTCACCCCTCCACTTT CASSSNRRDSPLHF
11 TRBJ1-2 TRBV28 - - TGTGCCAGTAAGACTGGGTTTGGCTACACCTTC CASKTGFGYTF
14 TRBJ1-6 TRBV2 - - TGTGCCAGCAGGCAGGGCAGGGATAATTCACCCCTCCACTTT CASRQGRDNSPLHF
14 TRBJ1-2 TRBV19 - - TGTGCCAGTAGTATTGGTGGGGTGGACTATGGCTACACCTTC CASSIGGVDYGYTF
13 TRBJ2-7 TRBV6-5 - - TGTGCCGCTCACGGGGACACATCCTACGAGCAGTACTTC CAAHGDTSYEQYF
17 TRBJ1-1 TRBV25-1 - - TGTGCCAGCAGTGATCGTTCACAGGGTTGGATAAGCACTGAAGCTTTCTTT CASSDRSQGWISTEAFF